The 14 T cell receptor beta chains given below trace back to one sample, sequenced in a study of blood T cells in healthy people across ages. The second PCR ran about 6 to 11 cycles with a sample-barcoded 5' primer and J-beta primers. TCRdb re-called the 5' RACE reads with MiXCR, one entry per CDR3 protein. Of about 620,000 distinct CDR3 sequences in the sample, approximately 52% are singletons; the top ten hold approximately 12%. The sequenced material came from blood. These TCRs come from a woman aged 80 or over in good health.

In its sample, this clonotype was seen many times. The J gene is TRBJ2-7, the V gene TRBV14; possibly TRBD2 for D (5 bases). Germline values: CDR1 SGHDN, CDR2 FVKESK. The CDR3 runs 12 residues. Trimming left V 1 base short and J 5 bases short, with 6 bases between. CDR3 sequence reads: CASSQAGNEQYF. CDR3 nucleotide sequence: TGTGCCAGCAGCCAAGCCGGGAACGAGCAGTACTTC.

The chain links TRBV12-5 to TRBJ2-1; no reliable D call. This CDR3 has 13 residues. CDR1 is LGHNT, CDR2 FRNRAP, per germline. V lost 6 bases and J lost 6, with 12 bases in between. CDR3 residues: CASGLASVNEQFF. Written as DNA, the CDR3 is TGTGCTAGTGGACTGGCCTCAGTCAATGAGCAGTTCTTC.

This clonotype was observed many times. The CDR3, as DNA: TGTGCCAGCAGTCGACTGGTCTCCTACAATGAGCAGTTCTTC. It is translated as CASSRLVSYNEQFF. The rearrangement uses TRBV6-6 and TRBJ2-1; D call uncertain. Germline V lookup: CDR1 MNHNY, CDR2 SVGAGI (reference sequence). Trimming shortened V by 5 bases and J by 0 bases, and 8 bases separated the two germline ends. The CDR3 runs to 14 residues.

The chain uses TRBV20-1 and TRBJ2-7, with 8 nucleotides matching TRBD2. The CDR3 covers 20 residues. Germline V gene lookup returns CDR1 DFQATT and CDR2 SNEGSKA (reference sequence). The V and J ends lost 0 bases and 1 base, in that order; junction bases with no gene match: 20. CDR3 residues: CSARDNLRTGGRIGSYEQYF. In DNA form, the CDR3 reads TGCAGTGCTAGAGATAATTTGAGGACTGGCGGGAGGATTGGGTCCTACGAGCAGTACTTC.

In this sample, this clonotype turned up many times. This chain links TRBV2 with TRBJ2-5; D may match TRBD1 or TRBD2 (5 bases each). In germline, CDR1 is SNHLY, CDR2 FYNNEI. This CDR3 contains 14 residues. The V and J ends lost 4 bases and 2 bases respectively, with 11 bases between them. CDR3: CASSGGVTQETQYF. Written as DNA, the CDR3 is TGTGCCAGCAGTGGAGGGGTCACGCAAGAGACCCAGTACTTC.

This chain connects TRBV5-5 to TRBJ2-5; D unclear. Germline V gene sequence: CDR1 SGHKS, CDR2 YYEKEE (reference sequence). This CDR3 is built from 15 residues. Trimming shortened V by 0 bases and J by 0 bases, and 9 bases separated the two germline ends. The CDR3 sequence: CASSLVWNNQETQYF. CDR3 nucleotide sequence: TGTGCCAGCAGCTTGGTCTGGAATAACCAAGAGACCCAGTACTTC.

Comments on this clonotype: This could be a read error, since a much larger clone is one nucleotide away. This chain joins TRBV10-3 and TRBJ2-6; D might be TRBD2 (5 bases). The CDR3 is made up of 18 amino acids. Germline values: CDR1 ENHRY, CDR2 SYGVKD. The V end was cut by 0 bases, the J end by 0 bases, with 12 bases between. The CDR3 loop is CAISESPGRSSGANVLTF. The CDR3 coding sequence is TGTGCCATCAGTGAGTCGCCTGGGAGAAGCTCTGGGGCCAACGTCCTGACTTTC.

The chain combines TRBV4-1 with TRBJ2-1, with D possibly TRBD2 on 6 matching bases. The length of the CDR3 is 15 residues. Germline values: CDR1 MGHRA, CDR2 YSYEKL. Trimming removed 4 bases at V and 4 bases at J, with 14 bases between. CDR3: CASSPSSALYNEQFF. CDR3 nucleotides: TGCGCCAGCAGCCCTTCTAGCGCGTTGTACAATGAGCAGTTCTTC.

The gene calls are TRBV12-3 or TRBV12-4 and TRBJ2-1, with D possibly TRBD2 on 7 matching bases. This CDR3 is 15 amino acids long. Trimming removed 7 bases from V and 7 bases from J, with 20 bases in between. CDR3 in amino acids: CASTLGGGWSNEQFF. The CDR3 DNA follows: TGTGCCAGCACTCTAGGGGGAGGGTGGAGTAATGAGCAGTTCTTC.

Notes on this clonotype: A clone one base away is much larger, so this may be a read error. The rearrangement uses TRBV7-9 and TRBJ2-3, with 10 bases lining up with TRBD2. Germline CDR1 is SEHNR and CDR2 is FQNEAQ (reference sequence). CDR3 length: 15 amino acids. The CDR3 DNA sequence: TGTGCCAGCAGCCTACACCTAGCGGGAGTAGATGCGCAGTATTTT. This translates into CASSLHLAGVDAQYF.

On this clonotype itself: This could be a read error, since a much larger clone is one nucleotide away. The CDR3, as DNA: TGTGCCAGCAGTTCGACAGGGGCTTGGAGTGAGCAGTTCTTC. Translated: CASSSTGAWSEQFF. The genes are TRBV27 and TRBJ2-1; 8 bases fit TRBD1. Germline lookup yields CDR1 MNHEY and CDR2 SMNVEV (reference sequence). The CDR3 is 14 amino acids. V was pared by 4 bases and J by 9 bases, with 8 bases of the junction left unmatched.

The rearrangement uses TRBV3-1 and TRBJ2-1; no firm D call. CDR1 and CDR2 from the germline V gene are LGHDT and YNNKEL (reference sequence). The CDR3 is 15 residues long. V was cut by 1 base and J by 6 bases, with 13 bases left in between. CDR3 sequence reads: CASSQGSESFNEQFF. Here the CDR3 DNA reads TGTGCCAGCAGCCAAGGGTCGGAAAGTTTCAATGAGCAGTTCTTC.

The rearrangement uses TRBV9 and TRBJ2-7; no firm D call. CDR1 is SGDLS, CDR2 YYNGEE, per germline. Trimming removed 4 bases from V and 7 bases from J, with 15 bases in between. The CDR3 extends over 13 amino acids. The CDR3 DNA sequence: TGTGCCAGCAGCTCAAGGTTGGTTGGTGAGCAGTACTTC. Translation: CASSSRLVGEQYF.

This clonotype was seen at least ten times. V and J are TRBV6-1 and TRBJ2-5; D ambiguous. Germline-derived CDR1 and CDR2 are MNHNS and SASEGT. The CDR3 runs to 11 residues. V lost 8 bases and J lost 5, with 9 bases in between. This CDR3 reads CASEKRETQYF. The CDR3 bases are TGTGCCAGCGAAAAAAGGGAGACCCAGTACTTC.